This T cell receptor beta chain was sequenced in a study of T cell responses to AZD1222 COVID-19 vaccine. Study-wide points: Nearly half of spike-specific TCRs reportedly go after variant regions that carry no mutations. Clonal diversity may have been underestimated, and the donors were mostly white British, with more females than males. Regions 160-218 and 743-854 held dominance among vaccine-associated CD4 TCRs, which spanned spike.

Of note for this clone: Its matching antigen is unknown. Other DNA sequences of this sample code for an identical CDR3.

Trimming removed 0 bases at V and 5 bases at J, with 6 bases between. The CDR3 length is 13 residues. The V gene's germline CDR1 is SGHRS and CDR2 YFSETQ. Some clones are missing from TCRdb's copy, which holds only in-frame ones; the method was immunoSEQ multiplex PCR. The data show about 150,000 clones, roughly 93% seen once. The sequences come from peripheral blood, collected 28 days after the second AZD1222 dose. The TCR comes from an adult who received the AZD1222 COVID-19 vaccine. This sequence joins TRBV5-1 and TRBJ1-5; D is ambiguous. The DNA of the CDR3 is TGCGCCAGCAGCTTGGATCCCGATCAGCCCCAGCATTTT. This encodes CASSLDPDQPQHF.